The source of this T cell receptor (beta chain) is a study of T cells in Graves' hyperthyroidism and ophthalmopathy. Fresh peripheral blood, roughly 10 ml, was the source of the PBMCs. The CDR3 regions of TCR beta were amplified from RNA transcripts. First-round RT-PCR targeting the TCR CDR3 was performed with the HTBI primer set. MiXCR, applied by TCRdb to the multiplex PCR reads, yields one record per CDR3 protein. The data contain about 350,000 distinct CDR3 sequences, 12% to 15% of them singletons. The CDR3 extends over 17 amino acids. Trimming removed 1 base from V and 4 bases from J, with 22 bases in between. CDR1 and CDR2 from the germline V gene are GTSNPN and SVGIG (reference sequence).

The TCR sequence derives from a woman in her sixties with Graves' ophthalmopathy. This chain joins TRBV30 and TRBJ1-1; D perhaps matches TRBD1 (5 bases). Source material: blood. The CDR3 DNA sequence: TGTGCCTGGAGTGGTACAGGATTAACTTACATGAGCACTGAAGCTTTCTTT. Translated, it gives CAWSGTGLTYMSTEAFF.